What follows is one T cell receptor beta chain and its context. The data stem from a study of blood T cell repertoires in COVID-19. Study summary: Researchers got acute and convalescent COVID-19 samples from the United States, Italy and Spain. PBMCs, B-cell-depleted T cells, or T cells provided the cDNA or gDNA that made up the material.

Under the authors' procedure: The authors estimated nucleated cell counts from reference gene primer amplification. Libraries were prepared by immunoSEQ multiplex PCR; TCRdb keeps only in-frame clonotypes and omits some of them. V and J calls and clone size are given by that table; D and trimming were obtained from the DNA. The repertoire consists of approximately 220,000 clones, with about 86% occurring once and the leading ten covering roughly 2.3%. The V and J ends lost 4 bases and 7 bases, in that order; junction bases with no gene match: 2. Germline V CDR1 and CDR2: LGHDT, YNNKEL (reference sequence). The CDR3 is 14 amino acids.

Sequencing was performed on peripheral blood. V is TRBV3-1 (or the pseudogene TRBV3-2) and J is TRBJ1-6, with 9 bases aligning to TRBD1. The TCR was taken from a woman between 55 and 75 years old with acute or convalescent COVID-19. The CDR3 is CASSPGTGNSPLHF. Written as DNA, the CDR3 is TGTGCCAGCAGCCCCGGGACAGGGAATTCACCCCTCCACTTT.